The present entry profiles one T cell receptor (beta chain) with its context. Its antigen remains unknown. These data belong to a study of blood T cells in healthy people across ages. Notes on the study in general: Unsorted PBMC input precluded a conclusive naive versus antigen-experienced comparison. A roughly linear fall in TCR beta diversity per million T cells was seen with increasing age.

With a J-beta primer mix and a sample-barcoded 5' primer, a second PCR ran about 7 to 12 cycles. A template-switch adaptor containing 12 random nucleotides labeled each cDNA molecule. TCRdb re-analysed the 5' RACE reads in MiXCR, keeping a single row per CDR3 protein. The profile covers approximately 600,000 distinct CDR3 sequences, with 58% appearing a single time and over 35% taken by the ten largest. Peripheral blood from each donor was collected in a volume of approximately 10 milliliters. The ends lost 2 bases at V and 14 bases at J; junction bases unmatched: 11. The germline V gene has CDR1 LGHNA and CDR2 YNFKEQ. This CDR3 spans 15 amino acids.

The V gene is TRBV4-2, the J gene TRBJ1-6; 8 nucleotides align to TRBD1. Sequencing was performed on blood. The source is a man in his 60s in good health. The DNA for the CDR3 is TGTGCCAGCAGCCAACCGAGACAGGGGCTAGAAGCCCTCCACTTT. Protein product: CASSQPRQGLEALHF.